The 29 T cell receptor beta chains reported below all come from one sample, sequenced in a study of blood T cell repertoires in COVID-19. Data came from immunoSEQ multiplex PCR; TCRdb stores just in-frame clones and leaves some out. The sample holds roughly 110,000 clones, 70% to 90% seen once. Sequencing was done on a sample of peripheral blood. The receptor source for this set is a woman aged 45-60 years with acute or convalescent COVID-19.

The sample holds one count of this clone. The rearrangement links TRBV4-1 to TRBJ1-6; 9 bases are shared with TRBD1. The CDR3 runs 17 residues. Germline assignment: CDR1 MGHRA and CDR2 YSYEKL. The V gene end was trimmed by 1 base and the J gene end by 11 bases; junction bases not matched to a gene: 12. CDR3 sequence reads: CASSQVFTGGAMTPLHF. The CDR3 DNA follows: TGCGCCAGCAGCCAAGTTTTTACAGGGGGCGCGATGACACCCCTCCACTTT.

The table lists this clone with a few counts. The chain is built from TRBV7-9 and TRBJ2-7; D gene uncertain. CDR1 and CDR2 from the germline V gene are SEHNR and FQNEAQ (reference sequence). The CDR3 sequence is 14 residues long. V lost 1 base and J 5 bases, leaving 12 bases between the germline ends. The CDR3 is CASSLVRQVDEQYF. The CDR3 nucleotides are TGTGCCAGCAGCTTAGTTAGGCAGGTGGACGAGCAGTACTTC.

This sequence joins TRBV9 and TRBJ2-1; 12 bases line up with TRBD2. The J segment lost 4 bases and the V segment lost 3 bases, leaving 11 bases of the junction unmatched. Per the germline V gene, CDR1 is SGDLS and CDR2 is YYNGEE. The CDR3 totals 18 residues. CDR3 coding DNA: TGTGCCAGCAGCGCACTTCCGGGACTAGCGGGCCCTTACAATGAGCAGTTCTTC. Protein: CASSALPGLAGPYNEQFF.

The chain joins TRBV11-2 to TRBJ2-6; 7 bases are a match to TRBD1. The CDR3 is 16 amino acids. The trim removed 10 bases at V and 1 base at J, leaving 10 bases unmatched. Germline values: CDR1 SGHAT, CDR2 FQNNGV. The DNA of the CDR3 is TGTGCCACCCCCACCCACAGGGGATCTGGGGCCAACGTCCTGACTTTC. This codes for CATPTHRGSGANVLTF.

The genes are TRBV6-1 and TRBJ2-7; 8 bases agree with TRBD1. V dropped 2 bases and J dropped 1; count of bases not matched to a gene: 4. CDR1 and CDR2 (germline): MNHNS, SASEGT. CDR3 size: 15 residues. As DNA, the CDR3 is TGTGCCAGCAGTGAACAGGGGGCTGTGTCCTACGAGCAGTACTTC. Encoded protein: CASSEQGAVSYEQYF.

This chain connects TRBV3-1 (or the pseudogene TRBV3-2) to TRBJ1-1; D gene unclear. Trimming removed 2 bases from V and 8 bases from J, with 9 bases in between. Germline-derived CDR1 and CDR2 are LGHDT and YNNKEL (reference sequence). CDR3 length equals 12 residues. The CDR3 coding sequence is TGTGCCAGCAGCCAACCGGGAAGGGAAGCTTTCTTT. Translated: CASSQPGREAFF.

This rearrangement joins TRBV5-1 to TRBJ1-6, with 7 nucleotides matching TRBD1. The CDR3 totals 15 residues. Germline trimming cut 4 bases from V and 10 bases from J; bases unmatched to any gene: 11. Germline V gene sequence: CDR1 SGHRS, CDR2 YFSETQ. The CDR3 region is CASSLLDRVGSPLHF. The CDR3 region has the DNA TGCGCCAGCAGCCTCTTAGACAGGGTCGGATCACCCCTCCACTTT.

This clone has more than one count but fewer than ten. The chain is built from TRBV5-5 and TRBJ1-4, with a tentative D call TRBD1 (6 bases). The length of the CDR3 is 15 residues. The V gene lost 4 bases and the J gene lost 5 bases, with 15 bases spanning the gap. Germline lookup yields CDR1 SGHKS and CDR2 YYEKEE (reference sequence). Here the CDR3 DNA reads TGTGCCAGCAGCCGACTGGACAGCGACAATGAAAAACTGTTTTTT. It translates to CASSRLDSDNEKLFF.

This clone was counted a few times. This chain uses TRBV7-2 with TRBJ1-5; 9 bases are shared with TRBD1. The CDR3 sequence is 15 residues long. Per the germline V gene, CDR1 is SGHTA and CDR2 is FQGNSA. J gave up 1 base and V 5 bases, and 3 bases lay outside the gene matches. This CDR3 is CASSPGQGSNQPQHF. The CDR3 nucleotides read TGTGCCAGCAGCCCAGGACAGGGGAGCAATCAGCCCCAGCATTTT.

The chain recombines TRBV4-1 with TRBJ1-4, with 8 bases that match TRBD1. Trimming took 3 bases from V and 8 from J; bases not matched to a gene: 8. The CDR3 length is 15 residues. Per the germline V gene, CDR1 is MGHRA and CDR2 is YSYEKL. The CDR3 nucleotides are TGCGCCAGCAGCCAGGCGGACAGGGTTAAGGAAAAACTGTTTTTT. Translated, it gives CASSQADRVKEKLFF.

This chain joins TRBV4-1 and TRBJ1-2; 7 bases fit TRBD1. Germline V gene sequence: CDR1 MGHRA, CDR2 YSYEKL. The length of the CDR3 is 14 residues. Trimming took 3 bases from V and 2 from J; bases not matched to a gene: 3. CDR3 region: CASSHPGQNYGYTF. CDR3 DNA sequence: TGCGCCAGCAGCCATCCGGGACAGAACTATGGCTACACCTTC.

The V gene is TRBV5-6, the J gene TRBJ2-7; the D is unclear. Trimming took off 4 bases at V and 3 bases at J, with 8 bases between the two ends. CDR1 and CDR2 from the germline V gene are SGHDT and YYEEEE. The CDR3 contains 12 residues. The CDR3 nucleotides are TGTGCCAGCAGCCTGTCTCGCTACGAGCAGTACTTC. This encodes CASSLSRYEQYF.

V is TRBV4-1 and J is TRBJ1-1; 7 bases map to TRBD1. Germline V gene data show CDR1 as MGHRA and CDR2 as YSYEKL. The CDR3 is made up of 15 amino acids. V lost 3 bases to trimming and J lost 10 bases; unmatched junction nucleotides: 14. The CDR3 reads CASSHPGQWGRGAFF. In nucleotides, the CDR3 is TGCGCCAGCAGCCACCCGGGACAGTGGGGTAGGGGAGCTTTCTTT.

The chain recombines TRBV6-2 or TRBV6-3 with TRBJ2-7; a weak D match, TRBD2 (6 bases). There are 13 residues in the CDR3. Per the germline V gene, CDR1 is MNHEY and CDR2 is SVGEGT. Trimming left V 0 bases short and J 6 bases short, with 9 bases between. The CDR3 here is CASSYSGTREQYF. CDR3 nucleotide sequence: TGTGCCAGCAGTTACTCGGGGACTCGCGAGCAGTACTTC.

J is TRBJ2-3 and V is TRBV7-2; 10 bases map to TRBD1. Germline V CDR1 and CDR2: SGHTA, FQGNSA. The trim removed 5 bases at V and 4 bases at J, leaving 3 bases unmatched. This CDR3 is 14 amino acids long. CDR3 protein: CASSRDRGADTQYF. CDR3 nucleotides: TGTGCCAGCAGCCGGGACAGGGGCGCAGATACGCAGTATTTT.

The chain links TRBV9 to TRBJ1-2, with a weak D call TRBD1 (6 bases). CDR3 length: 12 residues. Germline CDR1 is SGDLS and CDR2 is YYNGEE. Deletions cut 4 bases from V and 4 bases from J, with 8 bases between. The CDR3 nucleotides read TGTGCCAGCAGCACAGGGACCTATGGCTACACCTTC. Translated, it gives CASSTGTYGYTF. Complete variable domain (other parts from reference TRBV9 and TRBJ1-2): DSGVTQTPKHLITATGQRVTLRCSPRSGDLSVYWYQQSLDQGLQFLIQYYNGEERAKGNILERFSAQQFPDLHSELNLSSLELGDSALYFCASSTGTYGYTFGSGTRLTVV.

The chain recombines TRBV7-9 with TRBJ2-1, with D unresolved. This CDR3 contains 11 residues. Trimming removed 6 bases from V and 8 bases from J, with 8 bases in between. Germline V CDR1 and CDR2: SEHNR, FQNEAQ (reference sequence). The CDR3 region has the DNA TGTGCCAGCAGACTTATATATGAGCAGTTCTTC. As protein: CASRLIYEQFF. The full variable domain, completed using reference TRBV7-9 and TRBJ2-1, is DTGVSQNPRHKITKRGQNVTFRCDPISEHNRLYWYRQTLGQGPEFLTYFQNEAQLEKSRLLSDRFSAERPKGSFSTLEIQRTEQGDSAMYLCASRLIYEQFFGPGTRLTVL.

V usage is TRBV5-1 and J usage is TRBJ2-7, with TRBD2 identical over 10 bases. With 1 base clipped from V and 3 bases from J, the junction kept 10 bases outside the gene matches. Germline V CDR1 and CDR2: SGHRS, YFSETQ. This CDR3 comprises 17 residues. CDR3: CASSLYPSASGGYEQYF. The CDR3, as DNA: TGCGCCAGCAGCTTGTATCCGTCTGCTAGCGGGGGCTACGAGCAGTACTTC.

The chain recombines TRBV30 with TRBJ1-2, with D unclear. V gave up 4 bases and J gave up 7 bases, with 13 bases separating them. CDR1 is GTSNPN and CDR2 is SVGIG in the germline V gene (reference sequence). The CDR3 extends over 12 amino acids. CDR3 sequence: CAWTLQRTGYTF. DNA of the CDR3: TGTGCCTGGACCCTCCAGCGTACTGGCTACACCTTC.

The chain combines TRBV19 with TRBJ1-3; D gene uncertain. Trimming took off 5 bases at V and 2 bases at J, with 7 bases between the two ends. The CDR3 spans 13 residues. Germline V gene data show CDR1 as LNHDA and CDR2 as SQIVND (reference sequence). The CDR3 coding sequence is TGTGCCAGTAGTCCAGAACCTGGAAACACCATATATTTT. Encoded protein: CASSPEPGNTIYF. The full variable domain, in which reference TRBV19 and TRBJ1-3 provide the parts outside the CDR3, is DGGITQSPKYLFRKEGQNVTLSCEQNLNHDAMYWYRQDPGQGLRLIYYSQIVNDFQKGDIAEGYSVSREKKESFPLTVTSAQKNPTAFYLCASSPEPGNTIYFGEGSWLTVV.

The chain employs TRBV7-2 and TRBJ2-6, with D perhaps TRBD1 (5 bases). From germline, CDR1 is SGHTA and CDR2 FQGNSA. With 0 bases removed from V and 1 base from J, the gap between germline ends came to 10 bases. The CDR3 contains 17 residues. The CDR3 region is CASSLAVGLSGANVLTF. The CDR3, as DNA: TGTGCCAGCAGCTTAGCTGTGGGGCTGTCTGGGGCCAACGTCCTGACTTTC.

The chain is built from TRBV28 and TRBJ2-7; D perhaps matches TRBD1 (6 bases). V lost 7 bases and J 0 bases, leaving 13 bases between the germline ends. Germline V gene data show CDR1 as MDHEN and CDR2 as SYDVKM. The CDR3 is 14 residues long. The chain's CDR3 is CASKGQQFSYEQYF. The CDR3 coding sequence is TGTGCCAGCAAAGGACAGCAGTTCTCCTACGAGCAGTACTTC.

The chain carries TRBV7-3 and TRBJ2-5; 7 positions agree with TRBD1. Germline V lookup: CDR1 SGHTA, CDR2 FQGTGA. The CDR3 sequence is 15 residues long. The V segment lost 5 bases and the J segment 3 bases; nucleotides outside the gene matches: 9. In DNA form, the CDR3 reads TGTGCCAGCAGCCCCGGGACAGTGTACAAAGAGACCCAGTACTTC. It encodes CASSPGTVYKETQYF. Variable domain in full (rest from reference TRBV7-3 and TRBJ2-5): GAGVSQTPSNKVTEKGKYVELRCDPISGHTALYWYRQSLGQGPEFLIYFQGTGAADDSGLPNDRFFAVRPEGSVSTLKIQRTERGDSAVYLCASSPGTVYKETQYFGPGTRLLVL.

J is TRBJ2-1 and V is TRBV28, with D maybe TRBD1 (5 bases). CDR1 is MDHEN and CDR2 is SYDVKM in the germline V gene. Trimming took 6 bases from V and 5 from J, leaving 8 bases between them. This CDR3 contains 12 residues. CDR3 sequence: CASSQGDNEQFF. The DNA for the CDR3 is TGTGCCAGCAGCCAAGGGGACAATGAGCAGTTCTTC.

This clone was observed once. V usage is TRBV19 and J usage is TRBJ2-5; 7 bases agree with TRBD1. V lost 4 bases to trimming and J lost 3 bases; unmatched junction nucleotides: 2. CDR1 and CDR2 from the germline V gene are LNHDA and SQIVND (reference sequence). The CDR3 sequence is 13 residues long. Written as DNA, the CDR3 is TGTGCCAGTAGTACCACAGGGGAAGAGACCCAGTACTTC. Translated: CASSTTGEETQYF.

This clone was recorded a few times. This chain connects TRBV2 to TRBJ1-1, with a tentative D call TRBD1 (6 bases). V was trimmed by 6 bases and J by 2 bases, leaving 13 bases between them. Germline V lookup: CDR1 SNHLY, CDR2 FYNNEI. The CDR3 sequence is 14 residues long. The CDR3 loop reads CASSAGTLNTEAFF. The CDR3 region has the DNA TGTGCCAGCAGCGCCGGGACACTAAACACTGAAGCTTTCTTT.

The chain's CDR3 is CASSLTSGSVDEQFF. CDR3 bases: TGTGCCAGCAGCTTGACTAGCGGGAGCGTCGATGAGCAGTTCTTC. The J gene is TRBJ2-1, the V gene TRBV7-2; 12 bases align to TRBD2. The ends lost 3 bases at V and 8 bases at J; junction bases unmatched: 5. The CDR3 totals 15 residues. The germline V gene has CDR1 SGHTA and CDR2 FQGNSA.

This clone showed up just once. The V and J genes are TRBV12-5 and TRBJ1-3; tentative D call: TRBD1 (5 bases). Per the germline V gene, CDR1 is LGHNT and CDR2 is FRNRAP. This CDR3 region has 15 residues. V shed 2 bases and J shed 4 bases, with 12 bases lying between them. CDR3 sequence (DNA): TGTGCTAGTGGTTTGAGCTCAGGGTGGGGAAACACCATATATTTT. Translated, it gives CASGLSSGWGNTIYF.

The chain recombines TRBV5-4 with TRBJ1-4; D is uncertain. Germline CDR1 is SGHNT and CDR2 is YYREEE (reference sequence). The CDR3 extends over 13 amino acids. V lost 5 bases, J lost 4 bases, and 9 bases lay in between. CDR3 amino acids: CASSSSVNEKLFF. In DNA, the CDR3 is TGTGCCAGCAGTTCCTCCGTTAATGAAAAACTGTTTTTT.